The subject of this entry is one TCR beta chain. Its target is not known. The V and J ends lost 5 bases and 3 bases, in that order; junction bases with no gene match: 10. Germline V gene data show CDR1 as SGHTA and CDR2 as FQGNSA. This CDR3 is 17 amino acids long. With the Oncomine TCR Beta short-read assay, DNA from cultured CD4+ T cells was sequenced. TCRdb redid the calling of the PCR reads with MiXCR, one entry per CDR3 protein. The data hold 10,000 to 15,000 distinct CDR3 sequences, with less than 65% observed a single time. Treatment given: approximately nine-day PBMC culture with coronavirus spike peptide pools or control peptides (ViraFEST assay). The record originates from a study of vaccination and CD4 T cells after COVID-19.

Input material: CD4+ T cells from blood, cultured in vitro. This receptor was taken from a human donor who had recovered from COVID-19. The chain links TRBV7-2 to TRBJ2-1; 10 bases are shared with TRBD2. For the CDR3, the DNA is TGTGCCAGCAGCCAACCACGGACTAGCGGAGTCTACAATGAGCAGTTCTTC. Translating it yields CASSQPRTSGVYNEQFF. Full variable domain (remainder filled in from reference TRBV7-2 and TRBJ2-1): GAGVSQSPSNKVTEKGKDVELRCDPISGHTALYWYRQSLGQGLEFLIYFQGNSAPDKSGLPSDRFSAERTGGSVSTLTIQRTQQEDSAVYLCASSQPRTSGVYNEQFFGPGTRLTVL.